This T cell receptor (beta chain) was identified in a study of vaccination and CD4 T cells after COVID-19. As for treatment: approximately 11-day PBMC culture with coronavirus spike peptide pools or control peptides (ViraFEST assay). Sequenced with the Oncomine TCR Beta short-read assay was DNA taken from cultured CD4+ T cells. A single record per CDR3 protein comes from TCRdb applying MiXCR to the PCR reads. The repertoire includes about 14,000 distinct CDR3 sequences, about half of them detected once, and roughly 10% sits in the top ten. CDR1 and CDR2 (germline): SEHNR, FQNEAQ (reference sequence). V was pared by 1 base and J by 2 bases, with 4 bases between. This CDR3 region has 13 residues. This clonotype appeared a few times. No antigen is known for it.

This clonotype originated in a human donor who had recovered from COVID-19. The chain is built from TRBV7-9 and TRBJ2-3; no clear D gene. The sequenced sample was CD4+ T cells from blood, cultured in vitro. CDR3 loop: CASSLGSTDTQYF. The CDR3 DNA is TGTGCCAGCAGCTTAGGATCCACAGATACGCAGTATTTT.